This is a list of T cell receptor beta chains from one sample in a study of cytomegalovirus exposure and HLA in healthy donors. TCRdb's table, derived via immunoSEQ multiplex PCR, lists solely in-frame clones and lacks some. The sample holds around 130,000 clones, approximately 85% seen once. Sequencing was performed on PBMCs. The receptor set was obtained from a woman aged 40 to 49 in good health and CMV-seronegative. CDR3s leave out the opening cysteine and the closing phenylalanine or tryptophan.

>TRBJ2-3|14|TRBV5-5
ASSLGASAYTDTQY
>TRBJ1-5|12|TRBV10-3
AIREPGGGQPQH
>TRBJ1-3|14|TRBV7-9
ASSFPGQSSGNTIY
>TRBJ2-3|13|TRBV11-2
ASRFSSGKGDTQY
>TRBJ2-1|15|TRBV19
AQQLGWERNSYNEQF
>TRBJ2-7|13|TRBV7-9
ASSLPRDSAYEQY
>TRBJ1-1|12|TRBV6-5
ASSTPGREAEAF
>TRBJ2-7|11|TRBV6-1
ASSGPGVYEQY
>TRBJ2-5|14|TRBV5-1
ASSLVLAGGQETQY
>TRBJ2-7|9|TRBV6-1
ASTNTHEQY
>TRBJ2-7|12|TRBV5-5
ASSLGDMAYEQY
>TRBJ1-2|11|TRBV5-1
ASTPQGEGGYT
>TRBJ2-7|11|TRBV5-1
ASSFPPRHEQY
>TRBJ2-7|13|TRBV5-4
ASSLPASRSYEQY
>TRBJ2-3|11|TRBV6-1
ASNPIIADTQY
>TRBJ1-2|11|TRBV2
ASSERWAYGYT
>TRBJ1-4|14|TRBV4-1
ASSLGVGATNEKLF
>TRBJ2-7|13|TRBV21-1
APRDRASWRREQY
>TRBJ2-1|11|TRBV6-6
ASSYSNENEQF
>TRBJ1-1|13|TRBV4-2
ASSQVAGEGTEAF
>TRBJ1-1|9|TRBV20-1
SARGQIEAF
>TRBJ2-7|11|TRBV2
ASSLGIFYEQY
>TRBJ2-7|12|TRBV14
ASSRRRSSYEQY
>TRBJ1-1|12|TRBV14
ASSQALGGTEAF
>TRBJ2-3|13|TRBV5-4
ASSLVLAGGETQY
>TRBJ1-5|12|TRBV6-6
ASVQGGGNQPQH
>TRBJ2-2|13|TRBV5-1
ASSKGSGNTGELF
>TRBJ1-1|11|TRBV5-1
ASRLDTNTEAF
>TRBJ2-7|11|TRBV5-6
ASSDRSSYEQY
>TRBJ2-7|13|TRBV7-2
ASSFWGQVGYEQY
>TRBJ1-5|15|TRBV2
ASSRTGTGGGNQPQH
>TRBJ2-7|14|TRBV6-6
ASSGTSTGGLNEQY
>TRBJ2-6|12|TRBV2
ASSDRSGANVLT
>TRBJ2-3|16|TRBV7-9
ASSSSGTSGASTDTQY
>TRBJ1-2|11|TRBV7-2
ASSWTGNYGYT
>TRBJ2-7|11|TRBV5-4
ASSPGSPYEQY
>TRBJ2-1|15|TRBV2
ASMSGLAGPTYNEQF
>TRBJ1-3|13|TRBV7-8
ASSLDRGTGNTIY
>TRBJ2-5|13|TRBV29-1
SVARQSGVQETQY
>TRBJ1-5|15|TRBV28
ATHPGLGVLGNQPQH
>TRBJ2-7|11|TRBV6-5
ASRRQGSYEQY
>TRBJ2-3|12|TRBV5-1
ASSLGQGSDTQY
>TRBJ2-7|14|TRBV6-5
ASSYSAAPLSYEQY
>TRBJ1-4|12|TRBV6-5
ASSYSTGFGKLF
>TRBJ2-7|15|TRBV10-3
AIREAATTAFSYEQY
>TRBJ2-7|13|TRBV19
ASSIKREVTYEQY
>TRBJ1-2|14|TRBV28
ASSPTPGRANYGYT
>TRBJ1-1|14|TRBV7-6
ASSPTWTAMNTEAF
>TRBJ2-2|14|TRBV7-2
ASSFYREMGTGELF
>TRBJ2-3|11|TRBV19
ASSIEAPDTQY
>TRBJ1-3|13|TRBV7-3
ASSPGQALGNTIY
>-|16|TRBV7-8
ASSSGLAGVVLIGEQY
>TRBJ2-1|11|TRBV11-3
ASSLGLAHEQF
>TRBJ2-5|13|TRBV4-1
ASSQDGGTGIGQY
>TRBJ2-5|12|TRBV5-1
ASSLLSGEETQY